There are many counts of the clone carrying this TCR beta chain. Its antigen is currently unknown. This sample was taken from a study of T cells in Graves' hyperthyroidism and ophthalmopathy. Any patient presenting with uncontrolled infection, other autoimmune disease, pregnancy or lactation was left out. Study results and caveats: Most thyroid clonotypes expanded above 0.001 were also detected in blood. For ophthalmopathy, model prediction preceded onset by a median about 6 months.

It was RNA transcripts that yielded the amplified TCR beta CDR3 regions. The HTBI set primed first-round TCR CDR3 RT-PCR. One entry per CDR3 protein, called by TCRdb with MiXCR from the multiplex PCR reads. This table has approximately 410,000 distinct CDR3 sequences, roughly 13% appearing once. The sample was blood. This TCR was sampled from a woman between 18 and 29 years old with Graves' hyperthyroidism.

The CDR3 region is CASSISGQGGTYEQYF. The DNA for the CDR3 is TGTGCCAGTAGTATATCGGGACAGGGTGGCACCTACGAGCAGTACTTC. The chain links TRBV19 to TRBJ2-7; 9 positions agree with TRBD1. The CDR3 length is 16 residues. The V segment lost 2 bases and the J segment 2 bases; nucleotides outside the gene matches: 7. The V gene's germline CDR1 is LNHDA and CDR2 SQIVND (reference sequence).